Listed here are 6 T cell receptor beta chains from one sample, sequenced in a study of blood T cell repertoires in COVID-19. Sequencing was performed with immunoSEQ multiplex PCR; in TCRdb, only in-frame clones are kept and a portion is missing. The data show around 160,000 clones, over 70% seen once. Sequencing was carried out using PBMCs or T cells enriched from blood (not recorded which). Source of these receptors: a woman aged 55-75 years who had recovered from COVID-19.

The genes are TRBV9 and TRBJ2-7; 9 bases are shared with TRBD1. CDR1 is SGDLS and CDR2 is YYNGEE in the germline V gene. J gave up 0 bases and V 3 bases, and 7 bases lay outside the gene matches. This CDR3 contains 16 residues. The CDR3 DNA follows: TGTGCCAGCAGCGGAGGGGACAGGGTGAGCTCCTACGAGCAGTACTTC. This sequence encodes CASSGGDRVSSYEQYF.

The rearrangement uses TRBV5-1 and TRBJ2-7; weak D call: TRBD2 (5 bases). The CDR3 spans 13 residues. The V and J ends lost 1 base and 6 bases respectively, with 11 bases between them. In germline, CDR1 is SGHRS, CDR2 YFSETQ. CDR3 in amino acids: CASSLNRGLEQYF. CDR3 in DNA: TGCGCCAGCAGCTTGAATCGAGGGCTCGAGCAGTACTTC.

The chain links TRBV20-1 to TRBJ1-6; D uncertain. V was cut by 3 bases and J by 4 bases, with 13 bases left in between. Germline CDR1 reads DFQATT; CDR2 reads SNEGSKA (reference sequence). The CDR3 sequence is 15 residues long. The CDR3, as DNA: TGCAGTGCTAGTTTATTCTCTTCTTATAATTCACCCCTCCACTTT. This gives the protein CSASLFSSYNSPLHF.

CDR3 nucleotide sequence: TGTGCCAGCAGCTTAACAAACACTGAAGCTTTCTTT. Residues: CASSLTNTEAFF. V is TRBV7-6 and J is TRBJ1-1; no reliable D call. The V end lost 2 bases, the J end lost 2 bases, and 3 bases lay between the germline ends. This CDR3 has 12 residues. Germline values: CDR1 SGHVS, CDR2 FNYEAQ.

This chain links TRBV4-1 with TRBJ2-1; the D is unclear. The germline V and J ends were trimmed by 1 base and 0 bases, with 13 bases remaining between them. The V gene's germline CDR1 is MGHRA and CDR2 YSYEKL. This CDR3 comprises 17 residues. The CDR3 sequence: CASSQVLKASSYNEQFF. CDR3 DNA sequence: TGCGCCAGCAGCCAAGTGCTAAAGGCTAGCTCCTACAATGAGCAGTTCTTC.

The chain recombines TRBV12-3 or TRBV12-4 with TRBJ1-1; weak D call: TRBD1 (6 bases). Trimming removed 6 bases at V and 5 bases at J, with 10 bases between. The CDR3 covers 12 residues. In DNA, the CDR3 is TGTGCCAGCAGAGGGGGGGGTACTGAAGCTTTCTTT. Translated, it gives CASRGGGTEAFF.